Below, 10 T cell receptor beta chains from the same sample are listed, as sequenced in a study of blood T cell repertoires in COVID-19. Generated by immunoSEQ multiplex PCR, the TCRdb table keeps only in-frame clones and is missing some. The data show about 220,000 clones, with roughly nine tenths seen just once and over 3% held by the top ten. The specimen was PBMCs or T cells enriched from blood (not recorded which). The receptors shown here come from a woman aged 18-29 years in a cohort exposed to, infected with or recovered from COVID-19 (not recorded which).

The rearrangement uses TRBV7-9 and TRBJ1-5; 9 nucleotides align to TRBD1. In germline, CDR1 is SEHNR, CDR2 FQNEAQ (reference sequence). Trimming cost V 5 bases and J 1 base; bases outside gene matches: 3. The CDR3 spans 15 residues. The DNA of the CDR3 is TGTGCCAGCAGCGACGACAGGGGGAGCAATCAGCCCCAGCATTTT. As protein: CASSDDRGSNQPQHF.

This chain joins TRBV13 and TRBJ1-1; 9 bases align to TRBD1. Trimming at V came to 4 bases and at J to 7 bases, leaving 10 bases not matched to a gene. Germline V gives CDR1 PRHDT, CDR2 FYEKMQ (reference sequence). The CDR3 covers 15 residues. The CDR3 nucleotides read TGTGCCAGCAGCTCAACAGGGGGCGGAGGTAATGAAGCTTTCTTT. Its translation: CASSSTGGGGNEAFF.

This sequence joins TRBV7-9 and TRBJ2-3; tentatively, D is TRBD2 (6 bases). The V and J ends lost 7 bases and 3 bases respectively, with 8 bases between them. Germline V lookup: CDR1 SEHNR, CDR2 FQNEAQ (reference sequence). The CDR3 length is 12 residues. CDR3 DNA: TGTGCCAGCATGGAGGGAACAGATACGCAGTATTTT. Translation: CASMEGTDTQYF.

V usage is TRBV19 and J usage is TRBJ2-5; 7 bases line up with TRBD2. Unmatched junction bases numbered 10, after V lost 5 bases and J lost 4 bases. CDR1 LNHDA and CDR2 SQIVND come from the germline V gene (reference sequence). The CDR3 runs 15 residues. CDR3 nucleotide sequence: TGTGCCAGTAGTTTCTCCCCTACGGGGGGAGAGACCCAGTACTTC. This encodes CASSFSPTGGETQYF.

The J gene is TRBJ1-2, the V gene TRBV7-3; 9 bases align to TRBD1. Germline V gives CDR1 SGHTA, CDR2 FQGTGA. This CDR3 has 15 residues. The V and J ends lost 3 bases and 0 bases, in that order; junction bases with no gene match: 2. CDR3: CASSLGQGSNYGYTF. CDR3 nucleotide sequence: TGTGCCAGCAGCTTGGGACAGGGATCTAACTATGGCTACACCTTC.

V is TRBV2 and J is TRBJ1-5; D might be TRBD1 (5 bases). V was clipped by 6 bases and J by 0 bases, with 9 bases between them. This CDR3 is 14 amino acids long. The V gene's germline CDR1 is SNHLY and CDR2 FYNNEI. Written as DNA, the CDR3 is TGTGCCAGCAGCTTGACAGATAGCAATCAGCCCCAGCATTTT. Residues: CASSLTDSNQPQHF.

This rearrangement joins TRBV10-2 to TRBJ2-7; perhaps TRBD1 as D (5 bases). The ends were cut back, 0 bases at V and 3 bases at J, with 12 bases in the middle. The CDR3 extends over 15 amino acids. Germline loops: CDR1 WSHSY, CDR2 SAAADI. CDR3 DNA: TGCGCCAGCAGTGAGTCGGGGCAGGGCGGCTACGAGCAGTACTTC. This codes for CASSESGQGGYEQYF.

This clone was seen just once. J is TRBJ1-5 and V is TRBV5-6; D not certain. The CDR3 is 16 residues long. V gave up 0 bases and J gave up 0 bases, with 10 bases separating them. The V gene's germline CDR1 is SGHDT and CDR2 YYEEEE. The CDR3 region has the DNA TGTGCCAGCAGCTTGGGCTCTACTAATAGCAATCAGCCCCAGCATTTT. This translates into CASSLGSTNSNQPQHF.

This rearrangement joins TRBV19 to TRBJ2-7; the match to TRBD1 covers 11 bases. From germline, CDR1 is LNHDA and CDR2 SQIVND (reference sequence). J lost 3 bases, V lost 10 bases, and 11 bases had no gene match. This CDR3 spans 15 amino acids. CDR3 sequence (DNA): TGTGCCACCGGGGGAATGGGACAGGGGGTCTACGAGCAGTACTTC. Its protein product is CATGGMGQGVYEQYF.

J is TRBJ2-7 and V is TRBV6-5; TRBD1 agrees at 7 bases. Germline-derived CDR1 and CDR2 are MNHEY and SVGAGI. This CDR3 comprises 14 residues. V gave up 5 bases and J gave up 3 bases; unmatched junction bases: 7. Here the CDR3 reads CASSHRDSHYEQYF. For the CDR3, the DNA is TGTGCCAGCAGTCACCGGGACAGCCACTACGAGCAGTACTTC.